This TCR beta chain was captured by sequencing in a study of cytomegalovirus exposure and HLA in healthy donors. As regards this clone: The antigen remains undetermined.

Trimming removed 2 bases from V and 7 bases from J; junction bases left unmatched: 6. This CDR3 is 14 amino acids long. CDR1 is LGHNA and CDR2 is YSLEER in the germline V gene. Findings of the study overall: TRBV6-2, TRBV6-3 and some other V segments were unresolvable in 87-base-pair reads. The investigators catalogued 180 or so TCR beta chains as cytomegalovirus-associated.

Healthy people donating bone marrow made up the donors. PCR primers comprised 60 Vbeta and 13 Jbeta primers. Profiling relied on immunoSEQ multiplex PCR, and the TCRdb table lists in-frame clones only, not all of them. Seen here are some 120,000 clones, 75% to 90% observed once, and the top ten hold approximately 1.8%. V gene TRBV4-3 combines with J gene TRBJ2-7; 9 positions agree with TRBD2. Sample: PBMCs. This sequence was found in a man aged 40-49 years in good health and CMV-seronegative. This CDR3 is CASSQKGLAGEQYF. CDR3 coding DNA: TGCGCCAGCAGCCAAAAAGGGCTAGCGGGAGAGCAGTACTTC.